This entry lists 23 T cell receptor beta chains sequenced from one sample in a study of monozygotic twins with inflammatory bowel disease. From the 5' RACE reads, TCRdb lists one entry per CDR3 protein and no DNA. The record lists some 450,000 distinct CDR3 sequences, of which the ten most abundant hold about 2.3%. Sequencing used blood. The receptors stem from a human donor with ulcerative colitis or Crohn's disease, or a healthy co-twin of an affected twin (not recorded which).

The chain couples TRBV7-2 to TRBJ1-2. Germline lookup yields CDR1 SGHTA and CDR2 FQGNSA. The CDR3 length is 14 residues. The chain's CDR3 is CASGVREGNYGYTF. Full variable domain (missing parts from reference TRBV7-2 and TRBJ1-2): GAGVSQSPSNKVTEKGKDVELRCDPISGHTALYWYRQSLGQGLEFLIYFQGNSAPDKSGLPSDRFSAERTGGSVSTLTIQRTQQEDSAVYLCASGVREGNYGYTFGSGTRLTVV.

This rearrangement joins TRBV7-9 to TRBJ2-7. The germline V gene encodes CDR1 SEHNR and CDR2 FQNEAQ (reference sequence). This CDR3 has 14 amino acids. The CDR3 is CASSRNDGSYEQYF.

CDR3 amino acids: CAISEAGYSYEQYF. V and J are TRBV10-3 and TRBJ2-7. Germline V lookup: CDR1 ENHRY, CDR2 SYGVKD. CDR3 length equals 14 residues.

The rearrangement uses TRBV5-1 and TRBJ2-1; as DNA is missing, the TRBD2 call by TCRdb cannot be tested. Per germline, CDR1 SGHRS and CDR2 YFSETQ. The CDR3 contains 14 residues. The CDR3 protein is CASSSSGGAYEQFF.

The V gene is TRBV28, the J gene TRBJ2-5; TCRdb returns TRBD2, unconfirmable since there is no DNA. Germline V CDR1 and CDR2: MDHEN, SYDVKM. This CDR3 has 18 amino acids. The CDR3 reads CASGPRLLAGGRPETQYF.

The chain combines TRBV4-2 with TRBJ1-5. The CDR3 spans 15 residues. CDR1 LGHNA and CDR2 YNFKEQ come from the germline V gene. The CDR3 spells CASSQGHGSNQPQHF.

The chain is built from TRBV4-3 and TRBJ2-7; the D call of TRBD1 rests on TCRdb alone, since no DNA is present to check it. CDR3 size: 14 residues. CDR1 is LGHNA, CDR2 YSLEER, per germline. CDR3 amino acids: CASSQKGQIYEQYF.

The chain links TRBV5-1 to TRBJ2-1; TCRdb selects TRBD1, and the lack of DNA leaves this call unchecked. This CDR3 has 16 amino acids. Germline lookup yields CDR1 SGHRS and CDR2 YFSETQ. CDR3 loop: CASSLAPGAVYNEQFF.

The chain is built from TRBV5-1 and TRBJ2-3; TCRdb picks TRBD2, but there is no DNA to check that call. The germline CDR1 and CDR2 sequences are SGHRS and YFSETQ. The CDR3 covers 15 residues. CDR3 loop: CASSFSPRGADTQYF.

The chain links TRBV7-2 to TRBJ2-2; checking the TCRdb D call of TRBD1 is not possible without DNA. Looked up from germline, CDR1 is SGHTA and CDR2 is FQGNSA. The CDR3 is 16 residues long. CDR3 amino acids: CASSFRDGANTGELFF.

The genes are TRBV27 and TRBJ1-1. The CDR3 covers 13 residues. Germline CDR1 reads MNHEY; CDR2 reads SMNVEV (reference sequence). CDR3 in amino acids: CATRGRVNTEAFF.

The chain couples TRBV5-4 to TRBJ2-5; TCRdb designates TRBD2, a call that cannot be tested without DNA. Germline CDR1 reads SGHNT; CDR2 reads YYREEE (reference sequence). The CDR3 is 15 amino acids. The CDR3 sequence: CASSFKKAGQETQYF.

The chain uses TRBV5-6 and TRBJ2-7; with no DNA, the TCRdb D assignment of TRBD1 cannot be verified. CDR3 size: 14 residues. Per germline, CDR1 SGHDT and CDR2 YYEEEE. CDR3 residues: CASTLGTPVREQYF.

The gene calls are TRBV7-3 and TRBJ1-1. Germline lookup yields CDR1 SGHTA and CDR2 FQGTGA. The CDR3 runs 13 residues. The chain's CDR3 is CASSSGFGTEAFF.

This CDR3 reads CASSSGTSGSGNEQYF. The chain recombines TRBV28 with TRBJ2-7; TCRdb returns TRBD2, unconfirmable since there is no DNA. The CDR3 has 16 amino acids. CDR1 is MDHEN, CDR2 SYDVKM, per germline.

V and J are TRBV19 and TRBJ2-3; TCRdb's D gene call, TRBD1, goes unchecked for lack of DNA. From germline, CDR1 is LNHDA and CDR2 SQIVND (reference sequence). The CDR3 extends over 17 amino acids. The chain's CDR3 is CASSRTSGGVLTDTQYF. The full variable domain, rest sourced from reference TRBV19 and TRBJ2-3, is DGGITQSPKYLFRKEGQNVTLSCEQNLNHDAMYWYRQDPGQGLRLIYYSQIVNDFQKGDIAEGYSVSREKKESFPLTVTSAQKNPTAFYLCASSRTSGGVLTDTQYFGPGTRLTVL.

The chain carries TRBV5-6 and TRBJ2-7; the TRBD1 assignment by TCRdb is unverifiable without DNA. Germline CDR1 and CDR2: SGHDT and YYEEEE. The CDR3 runs 15 residues. The CDR3 sequence: CASSLLVGLGYEQYF.

The V and J genes are TRBV12-3 or TRBV12-4 and TRBJ2-1; TCRdb gives TRBD2 as the D gene, but with no DNA this cannot be confirmed. The CDR3 spans 15 residues. This chain's CDR3 is CASSLRFMEDYEQFF.

The chain combines TRBV6-5 with TRBJ1-2. Germline V CDR1 and CDR2: MNHEY, SVGAGI. The CDR3 length is 16 residues. CDR3 sequence reads: CASSYPIRGNNYGYTF.

The rearrangement joins TRBV7-8 to TRBJ1-4; with no DNA, the TCRdb D assignment of TRBD1 cannot be verified. The CDR3 spans 14 residues. Germline CDR1 and CDR2: SGHVS and FQNEAQ. CDR3 amino acids: CASSSLNGGPKLFF.

The chain couples TRBV5-6 to TRBJ2-7; the D gene TCRdb calls, TRBD1, cannot be checked with no DNA. Germline loops: CDR1 SGHDT, CDR2 YYEEEE. The CDR3 runs to 12 residues. The chain's CDR3 is CASSRGRGEQYF.

This chain joins TRBV5-1 and TRBJ1-5. CDR3 size: 15 residues. Germline CDR1 SGHRS, CDR2 YFSETQ. CDR3: CASSSPQHSNQPQHF.

The chain employs TRBV28 and TRBJ2-7; without DNA, the TCRdb call of TRBD1 cannot be checked. In germline, CDR1 is MDHEN, CDR2 SYDVKM. This CDR3 spans 15 amino acids. This CDR3 is CASTPTGGRSYEQYF.